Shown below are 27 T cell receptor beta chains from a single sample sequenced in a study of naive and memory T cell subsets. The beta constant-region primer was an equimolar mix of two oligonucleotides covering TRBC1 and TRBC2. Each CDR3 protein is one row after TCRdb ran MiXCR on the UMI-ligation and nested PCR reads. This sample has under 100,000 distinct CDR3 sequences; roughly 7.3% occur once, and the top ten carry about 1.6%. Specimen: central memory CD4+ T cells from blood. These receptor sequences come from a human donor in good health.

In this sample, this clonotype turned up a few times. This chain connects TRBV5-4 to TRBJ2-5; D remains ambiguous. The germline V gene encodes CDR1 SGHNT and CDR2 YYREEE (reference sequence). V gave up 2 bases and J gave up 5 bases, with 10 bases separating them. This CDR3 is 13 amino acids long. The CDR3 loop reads CASSFSQVETQYF. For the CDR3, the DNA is TGTGCCAGCAGCTTTTCCCAGGTCGAGACCCAGTACTTC.

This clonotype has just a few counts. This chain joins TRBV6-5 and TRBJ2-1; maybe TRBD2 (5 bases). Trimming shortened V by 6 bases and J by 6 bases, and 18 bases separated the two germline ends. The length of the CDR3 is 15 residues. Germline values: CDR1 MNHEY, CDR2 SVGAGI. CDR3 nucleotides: TGTGCCAGCAGAGCCCCGGGAAACCCGGGCAATGAGCAGTTCTTC. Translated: CASRAPGNPGNEQFF.

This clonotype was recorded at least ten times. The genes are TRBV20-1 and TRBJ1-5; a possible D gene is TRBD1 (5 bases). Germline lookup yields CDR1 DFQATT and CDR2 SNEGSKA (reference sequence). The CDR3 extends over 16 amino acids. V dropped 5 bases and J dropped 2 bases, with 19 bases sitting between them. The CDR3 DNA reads TGCAGTGCTCACCGACCGGGGGGTACGGGCAATCAGCCCCAGCATTTT. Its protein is CSAHRPGGTGNQPQHF.

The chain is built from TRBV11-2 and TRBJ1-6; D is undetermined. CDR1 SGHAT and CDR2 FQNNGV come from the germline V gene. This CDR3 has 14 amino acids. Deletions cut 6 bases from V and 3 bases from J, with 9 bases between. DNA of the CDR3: TGTGCCAGCAGGGTATATAACTATAATTCACCCCTCCACTTT. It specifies CASRVYNYNSPLHF.

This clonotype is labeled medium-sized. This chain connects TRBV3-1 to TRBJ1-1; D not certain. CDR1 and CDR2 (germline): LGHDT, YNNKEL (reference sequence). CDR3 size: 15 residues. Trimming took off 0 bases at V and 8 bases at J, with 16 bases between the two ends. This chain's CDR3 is CASSQDASHDREAFF. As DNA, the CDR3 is TGTGCCAGCAGCCAAGATGCCTCGCATGATCGCGAAGCTTTCTTT.

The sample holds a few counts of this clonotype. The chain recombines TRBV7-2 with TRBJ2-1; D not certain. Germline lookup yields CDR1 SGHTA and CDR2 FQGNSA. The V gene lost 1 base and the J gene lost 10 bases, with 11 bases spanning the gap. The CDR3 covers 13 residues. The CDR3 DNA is TGTGCCAGCAGCTTAGGGCAGCCGTTAGAGCAGTTCTTC. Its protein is CASSLGQPLEQFF.

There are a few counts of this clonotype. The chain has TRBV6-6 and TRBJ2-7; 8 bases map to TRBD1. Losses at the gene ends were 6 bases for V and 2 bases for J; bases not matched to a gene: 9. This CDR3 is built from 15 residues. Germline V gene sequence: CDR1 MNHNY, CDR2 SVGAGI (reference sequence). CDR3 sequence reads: CASSTDRAEAYEQYF. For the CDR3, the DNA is TGTGCCAGCAGCACGGACAGGGCGGAGGCCTACGAGCAGTACTTC.

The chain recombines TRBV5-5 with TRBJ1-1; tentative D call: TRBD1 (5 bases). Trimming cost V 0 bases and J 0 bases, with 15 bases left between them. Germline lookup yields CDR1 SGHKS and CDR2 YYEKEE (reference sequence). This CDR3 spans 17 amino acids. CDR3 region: CASSLVMGQAVNTEAFF. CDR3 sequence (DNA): TGTGCCAGCAGCTTGGTGATGGGGCAGGCGGTGAACACTGAAGCTTTCTTT.

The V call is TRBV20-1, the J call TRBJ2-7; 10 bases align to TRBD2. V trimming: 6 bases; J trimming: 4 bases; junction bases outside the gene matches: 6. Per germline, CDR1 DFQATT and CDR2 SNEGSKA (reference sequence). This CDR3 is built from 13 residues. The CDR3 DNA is TGCAGTGCCACCGAGGGACTAGCGTACGAGCAGTACTTC. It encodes CSATEGLAYEQYF.

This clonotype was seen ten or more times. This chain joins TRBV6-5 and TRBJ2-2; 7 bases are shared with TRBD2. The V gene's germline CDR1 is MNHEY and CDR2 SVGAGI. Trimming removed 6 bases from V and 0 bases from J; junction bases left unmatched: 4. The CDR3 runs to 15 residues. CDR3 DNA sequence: TGTGCCAGCAGACTCAGCGGGACGAACACCGGGGAGCTGTTTTTT. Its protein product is CASRLSGTNTGELFF.

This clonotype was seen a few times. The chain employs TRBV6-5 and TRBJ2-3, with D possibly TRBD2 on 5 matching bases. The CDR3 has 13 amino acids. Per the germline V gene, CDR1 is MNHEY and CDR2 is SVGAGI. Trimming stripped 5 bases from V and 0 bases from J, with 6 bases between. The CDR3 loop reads CASSDYSTDTQYF. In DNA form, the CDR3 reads TGTGCCAGCAGTGACTACAGCACAGATACGCAGTATTTT.

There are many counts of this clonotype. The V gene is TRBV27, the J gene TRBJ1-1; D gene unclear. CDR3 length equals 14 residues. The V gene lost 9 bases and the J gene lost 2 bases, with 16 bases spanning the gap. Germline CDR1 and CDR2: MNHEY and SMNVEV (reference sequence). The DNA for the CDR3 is TGTGCCAGTTCCCGGACCCTGAGTAACACTGAAGCTTTCTTT. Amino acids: CASSRTLSNTEAFF.

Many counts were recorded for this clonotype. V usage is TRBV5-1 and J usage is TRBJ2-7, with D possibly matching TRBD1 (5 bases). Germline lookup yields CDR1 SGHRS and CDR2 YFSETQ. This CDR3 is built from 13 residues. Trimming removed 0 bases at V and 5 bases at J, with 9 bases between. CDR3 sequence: CASSLAQGHEQYF. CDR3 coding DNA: TGCGCCAGCAGCTTGGCCCAGGGTCACGAGCAGTACTTC.

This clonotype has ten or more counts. Written as DNA, the CDR3 is TGCAGTGCTCCCACCTACGGACAGGGAGAGGCGAGCACTGAAGCTTTCTTT. Residues: CSAPTYGQGEASTEAFF. The chain carries TRBV20-1 and TRBJ1-1; 8 nucleotides agree with TRBD1. Trimming at V came to 5 bases and at J to 4 bases, leaving 18 bases not matched to a gene. The germline CDR1 and CDR2 sequences are DFQATT and SNEGSKA (reference sequence). The CDR3 contains 17 residues.

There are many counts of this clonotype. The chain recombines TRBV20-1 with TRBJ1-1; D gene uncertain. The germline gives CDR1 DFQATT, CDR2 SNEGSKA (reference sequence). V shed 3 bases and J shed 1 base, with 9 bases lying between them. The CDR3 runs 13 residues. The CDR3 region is CSASAFPNTEAFF. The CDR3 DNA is TGCAGTGCTAGCGCGTTTCCGAACACTGAAGCTTTCTTT.

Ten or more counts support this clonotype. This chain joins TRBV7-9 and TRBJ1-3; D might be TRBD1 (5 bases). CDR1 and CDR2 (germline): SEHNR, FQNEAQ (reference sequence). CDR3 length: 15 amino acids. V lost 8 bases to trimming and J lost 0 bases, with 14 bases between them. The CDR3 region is CASQITGLSGNTIYF. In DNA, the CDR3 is TGTGCCAGCCAAATTACAGGTCTCTCTGGAAACACCATATATTTT.

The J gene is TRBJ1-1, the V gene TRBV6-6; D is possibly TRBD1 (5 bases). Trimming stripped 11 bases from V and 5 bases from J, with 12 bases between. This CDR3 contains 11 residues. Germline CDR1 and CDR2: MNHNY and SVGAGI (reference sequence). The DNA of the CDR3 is TGTGCCTCATACTGGGGGACTGAAGCTTTCTTT. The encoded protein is CASYWGTEAFF.

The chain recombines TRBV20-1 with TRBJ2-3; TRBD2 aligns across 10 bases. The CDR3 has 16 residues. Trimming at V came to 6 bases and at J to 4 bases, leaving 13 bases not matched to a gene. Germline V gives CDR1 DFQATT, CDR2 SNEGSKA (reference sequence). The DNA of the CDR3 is TGCAGTGCCGACCCGACTAGCGGGCCTGAGGCAGATACGCAGTATTTT. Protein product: CSADPTSGPEADTQYF.

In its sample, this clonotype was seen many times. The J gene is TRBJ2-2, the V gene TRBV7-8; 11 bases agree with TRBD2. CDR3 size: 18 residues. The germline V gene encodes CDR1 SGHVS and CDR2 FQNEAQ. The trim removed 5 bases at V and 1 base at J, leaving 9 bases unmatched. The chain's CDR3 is CASSHRAGTSGNTGELFF. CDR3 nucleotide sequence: TGTGCCAGCAGCCACCGCGCCGGGACTAGCGGGAACACCGGGGAGCTGTTTTTT.

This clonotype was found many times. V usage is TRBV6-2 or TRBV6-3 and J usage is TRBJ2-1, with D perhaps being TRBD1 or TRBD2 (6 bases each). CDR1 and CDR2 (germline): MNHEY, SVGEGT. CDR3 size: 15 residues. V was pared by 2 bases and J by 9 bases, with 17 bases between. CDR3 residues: CASSYGAGGQSEQFF. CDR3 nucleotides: TGTGCCAGCAGTTACGGTGCCGGGGGCCAATCTGAGCAGTTCTTC.

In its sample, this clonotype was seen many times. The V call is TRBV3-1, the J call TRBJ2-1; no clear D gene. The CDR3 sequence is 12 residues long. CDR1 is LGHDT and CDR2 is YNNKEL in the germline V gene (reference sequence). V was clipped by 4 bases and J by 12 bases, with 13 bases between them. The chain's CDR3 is CASSLLHSSQFF. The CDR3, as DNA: TGTGCCAGCAGCCTACTGCACTCGTCGCAGTTCTTC.

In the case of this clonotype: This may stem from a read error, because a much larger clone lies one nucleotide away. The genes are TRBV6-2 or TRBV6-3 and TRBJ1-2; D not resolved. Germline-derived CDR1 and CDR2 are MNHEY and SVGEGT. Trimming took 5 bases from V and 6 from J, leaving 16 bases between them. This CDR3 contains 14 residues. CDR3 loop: CASSPPHETHGYTF. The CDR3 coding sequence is TGTGCCAGCAGTCCACCGCATGAGACTCATGGCTACACCTTC.

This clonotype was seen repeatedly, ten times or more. The CDR3 DNA sequence: TGTGCCAGCAAGTCCGGACAGAACTATGGCTACACCTTC. It codes for CASKSGQNYGYTF. The genes are TRBV2 and TRBJ1-2; D possibly corresponds to TRBD1 (6 bases). The CDR3 spans 13 residues. Trimming shortened V by 7 bases and J by 2 bases, and 11 bases separated the two germline ends. From germline, CDR1 is SNHLY and CDR2 FYNNEI.

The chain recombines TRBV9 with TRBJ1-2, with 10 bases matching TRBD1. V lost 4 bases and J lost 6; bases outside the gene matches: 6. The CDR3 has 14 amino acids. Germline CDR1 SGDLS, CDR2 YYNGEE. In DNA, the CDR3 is TGTGCCAGCAGCCCCGGGGGACAGGGGCATGGCTACACCTTC. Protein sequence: CASSPGGQGHGYTF. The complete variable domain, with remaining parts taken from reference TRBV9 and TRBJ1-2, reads DSGVTQTPKHLITATGQRVTLRCSPRSGDLSVYWYQQSLDQGLQFLIQYYNGEERAKGNILERFSAQQFPDLHSELNLSSLELGDSALYFCASSPGGQGHGYTFGSGTRLTVV.

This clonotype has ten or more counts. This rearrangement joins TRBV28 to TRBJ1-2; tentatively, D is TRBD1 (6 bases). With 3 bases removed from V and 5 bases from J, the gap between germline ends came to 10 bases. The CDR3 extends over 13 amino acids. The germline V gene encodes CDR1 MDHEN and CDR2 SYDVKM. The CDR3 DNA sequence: TGTGCCAGCAGTTTGTTGACAGGTTATGGCTACACCTTC. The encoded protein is CASSLLTGYGYTF.

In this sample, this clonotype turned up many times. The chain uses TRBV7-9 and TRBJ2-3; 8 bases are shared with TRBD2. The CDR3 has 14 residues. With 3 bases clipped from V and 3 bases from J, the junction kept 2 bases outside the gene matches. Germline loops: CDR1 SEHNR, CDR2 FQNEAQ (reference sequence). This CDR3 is CASSFAGGTDTQYF. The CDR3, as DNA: TGTGCCAGCAGCTTCGCGGGAGGAACAGATACGCAGTATTTT. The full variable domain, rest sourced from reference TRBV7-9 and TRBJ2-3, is DTGVSQNPRHKITKRGQNVTFRCDPISEHNRLYWYRQTLGQGPEFLTYFQNEAQLEKSRLLSDRFSAERPKGSFSTLEIQRTEQGDSAMYLCASSFAGGTDTQYFGPGTRLTVL.

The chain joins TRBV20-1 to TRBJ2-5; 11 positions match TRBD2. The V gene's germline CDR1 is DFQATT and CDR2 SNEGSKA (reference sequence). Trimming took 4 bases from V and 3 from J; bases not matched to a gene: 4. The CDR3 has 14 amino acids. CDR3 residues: CSAISGGAEETQYF. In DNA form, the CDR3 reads TGCAGTGCTATTAGCGGGGGGGCCGAAGAGACCCAGTACTTC.